The next 29 T cell receptor beta chains were all read from a single sample in a study of cytomegalovirus exposure and HLA in healthy donors. It was with 60 Vbeta and 13 Jbeta primers that the PCR ran. The repertoire was sequenced with immunoSEQ multiplex PCR; TCRdb's copy has only in-frame clones and lacks some. The sample lists over 100,000 clones; under 80% were seen once. Specimen: PBMCs. All receptors derive from a woman in her 50s in good health and CMV-seropositive.

This chain connects TRBV7-3 to TRBJ1-2; 10 bases are shared with TRBD1. The V segment lost 4 bases and the J segment 7 bases; nucleotides outside the gene matches: 3. Germline values: CDR1 SGHTA, CDR2 FQGTGA. This CDR3 spans 13 amino acids. CDR3 in amino acids: CASSSTGGVGYTF. The CDR3 DNA follows: TGTGCCAGCAGCTCGACAGGGGGCGTTGGCTACACCTTC.

V usage is TRBV11-3 and J usage is TRBJ2-3; D is unresolved. Germline V CDR1 and CDR2: SGHNT, YENEEA. V was shortened by 5 bases and J by 1 base, with 10 bases between the two germline ends. The CDR3 is made up of 14 amino acids. The CDR3 DNA is TGTGCCAGCAGCCTCGAGAAAGGCACAGATACGCAGTATTTT. Translation gives CASSLEKGTDTQYF.

This clone was seen more than once but under ten times. The chain couples TRBV21-1 to TRBJ2-4; the table names TRBD2, a call not compared with the DNA. TRBV21-1 is classified as a pseudogene. The CDR3 contains 18 residues. The CDR3 region is CASSHTSGRLIAKNIQYF. For the CDR3, the DNA is TGTGCCAGCAGCCACACTAGCGGGAGGCTCATAGCCAAAAACATTCAGTACTTC.

CDR3 protein: CASSSRDSRTNYGYTF. CDR3 DNA: TGTGCCAGCAGCTCCCGGGACAGCCGAACTAACTATGGCTACACCTTC. The chain couples TRBV21-1 to TRBJ1-2; TRBD1 reflects the table's D call only, with no check against the DNA. TRBV21-1 is a pseudogene. The CDR3 is 16 amino acids.

The chain links TRBV18 to TRBJ1-2; 7 bases map to TRBD1. Germline lookup yields CDR1 KGHSH and CDR2 LQKENI. The trim removed 5 bases at V and 5 bases at J, leaving 11 bases unmatched. There are 15 residues in the CDR3. The CDR3 loop reads CASSGGWDRSYGYTF. CDR3 nucleotides: TGTGCCAGCTCAGGGGGATGGGACAGATCTTATGGCTACACCTTC.

The table lists this clone with a few counts. The chain employs TRBV5-1 and TRBJ2-7, with D possibly being TRBD2 (7 bases). Germline V gene sequence: CDR1 SGHRS, CDR2 YFSETQ. The CDR3 sequence is 14 residues long. The germline V and J ends were trimmed by 0 bases and 5 bases, with 12 bases remaining between them. CDR3 in DNA: TGCGCCAGCAGCTTGGAGGGGGGGTACGACGAGCAGTACTTC. It translates to CASSLEGGYDEQYF.

The chain uses TRBV15 and TRBJ2-7; 9 nucleotides agree with TRBD1. This CDR3 is 17 amino acids long. V lost 5 bases to trimming and J lost 6 bases; unmatched junction nucleotides: 17. In germline, CDR1 is LNHNV, CDR2 YYDKDF (reference sequence). CDR3 residues: CATSPRSPGTGIREQYF. As DNA, the CDR3 is TGTGCCACCAGCCCCCGGTCCCCCGGGACAGGGATTCGCGAGCAGTACTTC.

The chain joins TRBV9 to TRBJ2-2; 8 bases map to TRBD1. The junction had 8 bases not matched to a gene; V was cut back by 5 bases and J by 5 bases. Germline lookup yields CDR1 SGDLS and CDR2 YYNGEE. The CDR3 spans 15 residues. The CDR3 spells CASSTTGDYTGELFF. For the CDR3, the DNA is TGTGCCAGCAGTACGACAGGGGATTATACCGGGGAGCTGTTTTTT. Looking up the rest from reference TRBV9 and TRBJ2-2 gives the full variable domain: DSGVTQTPKHLITATGQRVTLRCSPRSGDLSVYWYQQSLDQGLQFLIQYYNGEERAKGNILERFSAQQFPDLHSELNLSSLELGDSALYFCASSTTGDYTGELFFGEGSRLTVL.

The chain is built from TRBV18 and TRBJ2-7; 9 bases fit TRBD1. Losses at the gene ends were 0 bases for V and 5 bases for J; bases not matched to a gene: 11. The V gene's germline CDR1 is KGHSH and CDR2 LQKENI. This CDR3 contains 17 residues. The chain's CDR3 is CASSPPNGGQGGHEQYF. Written as DNA, the CDR3 is TGTGCCAGCTCACCACCGAATGGGGGACAGGGCGGCCACGAGCAGTACTTC.

V usage is TRBV4-2 and J usage is TRBJ1-2; D not resolved. Between the trimmed V and J ends, which lost 4 bases and 3 bases, there was a span of 15 bases. Per germline, CDR1 LGHNA and CDR2 YNFKEQ. The CDR3 runs to 15 residues. CDR3 protein: CASSPVRGDDYGYTF. The CDR3 region has the DNA TGTGCCAGCAGCCCAGTTCGGGGTGACGACTATGGCTACACCTTC.

The rearrangement joins TRBV6-1 to TRBJ2-7, with a tentative D call TRBD1 (6 bases). Germline CDR1 reads MNHNS; CDR2 reads SASEGT. CDR3 length equals 11 residues. The V gene lost 6 bases and the J gene lost 11 bases, with 14 bases spanning the gap. The CDR3, as DNA: TGTGCCAGCAGAAACAGGGCAGGCGAGTACTTC. It encodes CASRNRAGEYF.

The chain is built from TRBV2 and TRBJ2-7, with 7 nucleotides matching TRBD1. The CDR3 sequence is 12 residues long. Losses at the gene ends were 5 bases for V and 5 bases for J; bases not matched to a gene: 3. Germline loops: CDR1 SNHLY, CDR2 FYNNEI. The CDR3 sequence: CASSRTGHEQYF. The CDR3 DNA sequence: TGTGCCAGCAGTCGGACAGGCCACGAGCAGTACTTC.

The chain recombines TRBV6-5 with TRBJ2-1; weak D call: TRBD1 (5 bases). Germline assignment: CDR1 MNHEY and CDR2 SVGAGI. Between the trimmed V and J ends, which lost 6 bases and 8 bases, there was a span of 11 bases. This CDR3 is built from 12 residues. The CDR3 nucleotides read TGTGCCAGCAGCCTCCAGGGTTATGAGCAGTTCTTC. Protein product: CASSLQGYEQFF.

Concerning this clone: Other nucleotide sequences in the sample specify the same CDR3. CDR3 DNA: TGTGCCAGCAGCTTAGCGGGAGGGCCCTCCAGCTACGAGCAGTACTTC. Its translation is CASSLAGGPSSYEQYF. The genes are TRBV7-2 and TRBJ2-7; TRBD2 aligns across 7 bases. Germline V gene sequence: CDR1 SGHTA, CDR2 FQGNSA. Trimming cost V 0 bases and J 3 bases; bases outside gene matches: 8. The CDR3 loop spans 16 amino acids. Combining the CDR3 with reference TRBV7-2 and TRBJ2-7 gives the whole variable domain GAGVSQSPSNKVTEKGKDVELRCDPISGHTALYWYRQSLGQGLEFLIYFQGNSAPDKSGLPSDRFSAERTGGSVSTLTIQRTQQEDSAVYLCASSLAGGPSSYEQYFGPGTRLTVT.

Turning to this clone: Within the sample, other DNA sequences also encode this same CDR3. The V and J genes are TRBV7-2 and TRBJ2-1; TRBD1 matches 9 bases. Germline lookup yields CDR1 SGHTA and CDR2 FQGNSA. Unmatched junction bases numbered 1, after V lost 3 bases and J lost 1 base. The CDR3 contains 15 residues. CDR3 DNA sequence: TGTGCCAGCAGCTTGGGACAGGGATCCTACAATGAGCAGTTCTTC. It translates to CASSLGQGSYNEQFF.

This clone appeared once. V usage is TRBV5-4 and J usage is TRBJ1-2, with 9 bases that match TRBD1. CDR1 is SGHNT and CDR2 is YYREEE in the germline V gene (reference sequence). The CDR3 totals 14 residues. Germline trimming cut 4 bases from V and 8 bases from J; bases unmatched to any gene: 9. The CDR3 DNA reads TGTGCCAGCAGCGCGGCCGGGACAGGGCTGGGCTACACCTTC. It is translated as CASSAAGTGLGYTF.

Worth noting for this clone: A junction boundary mismatches the germline segment, possibly from a read error. The rearrangement uses TRBV7-9 and TRBJ2-7, with 12 positions matching TRBD2. This CDR3 is 17 amino acids long. Germline CDR1 SEHNR, CDR2 FQNEAQ (reference sequence). The CDR3 region has the DNA TGTTCCAGCAGCCTAAGGACTAGCGGGACCAGCTCCTACGAGCAGTACTTC. Translated, it gives CSSSLRTSGTSSYEQYF. Combining the CDR3 with reference TRBV7-9 and TRBJ2-7 gives the whole variable domain DTGVSQNPRHKITKRGQNVTFRCDPISEHNRLYWYRQTLGQGPEFLTYFQNEAQLEKSRLLSDRFSAERPKGSFSTLEIQRTEQGDSAMYLCSSSLRTSGTSSYEQYFGPGTRLTVT.

In nucleotides, the CDR3 is TGTGCCAGCAGTGGGGGGTGGGGACAGCAGTACTTC. This translates into CASSGGWGQQYF. This rearrangement joins TRBV27 to TRBJ2-7; tentatively, D is TRBD2 (6 bases). This CDR3 has 12 amino acids. Germline lookup yields CDR1 MNHEY and CDR2 SMNVEV (reference sequence). Trimming cost V 5 bases and J 8 bases, with 13 bases left between them.

This clone has more than one count but fewer than ten. The chain combines TRBV7-9 with TRBJ1-1; D might be TRBD1 (6 bases). The CDR3 covers 14 residues. Deletions cut 6 bases from V and 3 bases from J, with 14 bases between. Per germline, CDR1 SEHNR and CDR2 FQNEAQ (reference sequence). The CDR3 here is CASSSKDSHTEAFF. CDR3 nucleotide sequence: TGTGCCAGCAGTTCTAAGGACAGCCACACTGAAGCTTTCTTT.

The CDR3 nucleotides are TGTGCCAGCAGCCCCGGGGACAGCGCGAGGACTGAAGCTTTCTTT. This gives the protein CASSPGDSARTEAFF. The chain employs TRBV7-9 and TRBJ1-1; 7 nucleotides line up with TRBD1. Germline CDR1 is SEHNR and CDR2 is FQNEAQ (reference sequence). The CDR3 is 15 residues long. Losses at the gene ends were 5 bases for V and 5 bases for J; bases not matched to a gene: 11.

This clone came up once. V usage is TRBV6-5 and J usage is TRBJ2-5; a weak D match, TRBD2 (5 bases). V lost 4 bases and J 3 bases, leaving 15 bases between the germline ends. The CDR3 is 15 residues long. Germline-derived CDR1 and CDR2 are MNHEY and SVGAGI. The CDR3, as DNA: TGTGCCAGCAGTTCCTCCCTAGCCACCAAAGAGACCCAGTACTTC. As protein: CASSSSLATKETQYF.

The chain couples TRBV7-2 to TRBJ1-2, with D possibly matching TRBD1 (5 bases). CDR3 size: 13 residues. Germline assignment: CDR1 SGHTA and CDR2 FQGNSA. V was clipped by 3 bases and J by 10 bases, with 15 bases between them. The CDR3 loop is CASSFDYQGVYTF. In DNA form, the CDR3 reads TGTGCCAGCAGCTTTGATTACCAGGGCGTCTACACCTTC.

This rearrangement joins TRBV4-3 to TRBJ2-1, with TRBD2 matching over 11 bases. This CDR3 spans 17 amino acids. V lost 2 bases to trimming and J lost 8 bases; unmatched junction nucleotides: 11. Per germline, CDR1 LGHNA and CDR2 YSLEER. CDR3 in amino acids: CASSQRRASGRPDEQFF. DNA for the CDR3: TGCGCCAGCAGCCAACGAAGAGCTAGCGGGAGGCCCGATGAGCAGTTCTTC.

This chain links TRBV9 with TRBJ2-3; 7 nucleotides align to TRBD2. Unmatched junction bases numbered 6, after V lost 3 bases and J lost 2 bases. Germline V gene lookup returns CDR1 SGDLS and CDR2 YYNGEE. The CDR3 extends over 15 amino acids. CDR3 bases: TGTGCCAGCAGCGCCCGTACTAGCGCCACAGATACGCAGTATTTT. Its translation is CASSARTSATDTQYF.

This chain uses TRBV7-9 with TRBJ1-6; TRBD1 agrees at 11 bases. This CDR3 comprises 16 residues. Unmatched junction bases numbered 10, after V lost 5 bases and J lost 10 bases. Germline CDR1 is SEHNR and CDR2 is FQNEAQ (reference sequence). The CDR3 DNA follows: TGTGCCAGCAGCCGATCCCGGGACAGGGGGAGCTCACCCCTCCACTTT. Translating gives CASSRSRDRGSSPLHF. Based on the CDR3 plus reference TRBV7-9 and TRBJ1-6, the full variable domain is DTGVSQNPRHKITKRGQNVTFRCDPISEHNRLYWYRQTLGQGPEFLTYFQNEAQLEKSRLLSDRFSAERPKGSFSTLEIQRTEQGDSAMYLCASSRSRDRGSSPLHFGNGTRLTVT.

The chain carries TRBV5-6 and TRBJ2-3; 8 bases are a match to TRBD2. With 4 bases clipped from V and 2 bases from J, the junction kept 12 bases outside the gene matches. Germline V gene sequence: CDR1 SGHDT, CDR2 YYEEEE. The CDR3 contains 17 residues. In DNA, the CDR3 is TGTGCCAGCAGCCCGATGGCGGGGGGCGCTTTCACAGATACGCAGTATTTT. It specifies CASSPMAGGAFTDTQYF.

The chain is built from TRBV27 and TRBJ2-7; tentatively, D is TRBD1 (6 bases). The germline V gene encodes CDR1 MNHEY and CDR2 SMNVEV (reference sequence). The germline V and J ends were trimmed by 6 bases and 4 bases, with 10 bases remaining between them. This CDR3 contains 12 residues. CDR3 sequence (DNA): TGTGCCAGCAGCCGGCAGGGGTACGAGCAGTACTTC. Translating it yields CASSRQGYEQYF.

This clone has a single count. The rearrangement links TRBV19 to TRBJ1-6, with 10 bases aligning to TRBD1. The CDR3 consists of 13 residues. V trimming: 10 bases; J trimming: 10 bases; junction bases outside the gene matches: 7. Germline V gene lookup returns CDR1 LNHDA and CDR2 SQIVND (reference sequence). The CDR3 sequence: CATRDRGGSPLHF. CDR3 sequence (DNA): TGTGCCACCCGGGACAGGGGCGGGTCACCCCTCCACTTT.

V is TRBV9 and J is TRBJ2-2; D possibly corresponds to TRBD1 (5 bases). CDR1 is SGDLS and CDR2 is YYNGEE in the germline V gene. Trimming stripped 5 bases from V and 0 bases from J, with 14 bases between. CDR3 length: 16 residues. The CDR3 region is CASRGQTAANTGELFF. The CDR3 DNA is TGTGCCAGCAGGGGTCAGACAGCCGCGAACACCGGGGAGCTGTTTTTT.